The 16 T cell receptor beta chains reported below all come from one sample, sequenced in a study of blood T cell repertoires in COVID-19. This table comes from immunoSEQ multiplex PCR, and its TCRdb copy is limited to in-frame clones, with some not included. Of 200,000 to 300,000 clones listed, approximately 85% are singletons. What was sequenced was peripheral blood. These receptors were obtained from a man between 45 and 60 years old with COVID-19, enrolled during active disease.

This clone appeared once. The rearrangement links TRBV5-4 to TRBJ2-1; tentatively, D is TRBD2 (5 bases). The V and J ends lost 4 bases and 0 bases respectively, with 17 bases between them. Germline V lookup: CDR1 SGHNT, CDR2 YYREEE (reference sequence). The CDR3 consists of 17 residues. CDR3: CASSLKPDSASYNEQFF. The CDR3 bases are TGTGCCAGCAGCCTTAAGCCGGACTCCGCCTCCTACAATGAGCAGTTCTTC.

With regard to this clone: Different DNA sequences within this sample yield the same CDR3. V usage is TRBV7-9 and J usage is TRBJ1-2; TRBD1 aligns across 8 bases. V was pared by 5 bases and J by 4 bases, with 3 bases of the junction left unmatched. Germline-derived CDR1 and CDR2 are SEHNR and FQNEAQ (reference sequence). The CDR3 is 13 amino acids. CDR3 in amino acids: CASSLGTGYGYTF. The CDR3 nucleotides read TGTGCCAGCAGCCTCGGGACAGGCTATGGCTACACCTTC.

V and J are TRBV5-1 and TRBJ2-1, with D perhaps matching TRBD2 (7 bases). V lost 1 base and J lost 2, with 10 bases in between. CDR1 is SGHRS and CDR2 is YFSETQ in the germline V gene. This CDR3 has 15 amino acids. This CDR3 is CASSLNGGPYNEQFF. The CDR3 DNA reads as TGCGCCAGCAGCTTGAACGGGGGGCCCTACAATGAGCAGTTCTTC.

The gene calls are TRBV9 and TRBJ2-1; weak D call: TRBD2 (7 bases). CDR3 length: 15 amino acids. The germline V and J ends were trimmed by 0 bases and 2 bases, with 9 bases remaining between them. The germline V gene has CDR1 SGDLS and CDR2 YYNGEE. The CDR3, as DNA: TGTGCCAGCAGCGTAGGAGGGGGGGCCTACAATGAGCAGTTCTTC. This gives the protein CASSVGGGAYNEQFF. Using reference TRBV9 and TRBJ2-1 for the parts outside the CDR3, the full variable domain is DSGVTQTPKHLITATGQRVTLRCSPRSGDLSVYWYQQSLDQGLQFLIQYYNGEERAKGNILERFSAQQFPDLHSELNLSSLELGDSALYFCASSVGGGAYNEQFFGPGTRLTVL.

This chain uses TRBV5-1 with TRBJ2-7; 11 bases line up with TRBD1. The CDR3 contains 14 residues. Germline V gene lookup returns CDR1 SGHRS and CDR2 YFSETQ. The junction had 4 bases not matched to a gene; V was cut back by 4 bases and J by 4 bases. The CDR3: CASSPGQGVYEQYF. In DNA form, the CDR3 reads TGCGCCAGCAGCCCGGGACAGGGGGTATACGAGCAGTACTTC.

This rearrangement joins TRBV29-1 to TRBJ1-2; 7 positions agree with TRBD1. The trim removed 7 bases at V and 9 bases at J, leaving 11 bases unmatched. In germline, CDR1 is SQVTM, CDR2 ANQGSEA. This CDR3 spans 12 amino acids. This chain's CDR3 is CSAGRDRTSYTF. The CDR3 DNA reads TGCAGCGCCGGACGGGACAGAACTAGCTACACCTTC.

The V call is TRBV2, the J call TRBJ2-5, with 7 positions matching TRBD2. The CDR3 spans 16 residues. The germline CDR1 and CDR2 sequences are SNHLY and FYNNEI. Unmatched junction bases numbered 11, after V lost 3 bases and J lost 4 bases. In nucleotides, the CDR3 is TGTGCCAGCAGTGAGTTCCGCGGGGGATTGGGAGAGACCCAGTACTTC. As protein: CASSEFRGGLGETQYF.

The chain employs TRBV7-2 and TRBJ2-1; D call uncertain. Trimming took off 2 bases at V and 8 bases at J, with 10 bases between the two ends. Germline lookup yields CDR1 SGHTA and CDR2 FQGNSA. The CDR3 loop spans 13 amino acids. CDR3 nucleotide sequence: TGTGCCAGCAGCTTAAGCGTCGCAGATGAGCAGTTCTTC. It is translated as CASSLSVADEQFF.

The chain has TRBV20-1 and TRBJ1-4; D unclear. Germline V gives CDR1 DFQATT, CDR2 SNEGSKA (reference sequence). This CDR3 comprises 11 residues. Trimming cost V 1 base and J 7 bases, with 4 bases left between them. The CDR3 loop reads CSARGSEKLFF. The CDR3 coding sequence is TGCAGTGCTAGAGGGAGTGAAAAACTGTTTTTT.

The chain uses TRBV7-3 and TRBJ2-2; a weak D match, TRBD2 (6 bases). With 4 bases removed from V and 0 bases from J, the gap between germline ends came to 9 bases. The CDR3 runs 15 residues. Germline V gene sequence: CDR1 SGHTA, CDR2 FQGTGA. In DNA, the CDR3 is TGTGCCAGCAGCTCGACGGGGGCGAACACCGGGGAGCTGTTTTTT. Amino acids: CASSSTGANTGELFF. Supplemented by reference TRBV7-3 and TRBJ2-2, the full variable domain reads GAGVSQTPSNKVTEKGKYVELRCDPISGHTALYWYRQSLGQGPEFLIYFQGTGAADDSGLPNDRFFAVRPEGSVSTLKIQRTERGDSAVYLCASSSTGANTGELFFGEGSRLTVL.

The V and J genes are TRBV4-1 and TRBJ2-1; 10 bases match TRBD2. Germline V lookup: CDR1 MGHRA, CDR2 YSYEKL. The CDR3 spans 16 residues. Trimming cost V 1 base and J 6 bases; bases outside gene matches: 6. The CDR3 region is CASSQAGSSGGNEQFF. The CDR3 DNA reads as TGCGCCAGCAGCCAAGCTGGGTCTAGCGGGGGCAATGAGCAGTTCTTC.

The rearrangement uses TRBV2 and TRBJ1-2, with TRBD1 matching over 7 bases. This CDR3 is 13 amino acids long. Trimming cost V 7 bases and J 8 bases; bases outside gene matches: 10. Germline V CDR1 and CDR2: SNHLY, FYNNEI. The CDR3 protein is CASTTNRGGGYTF. CDR3 DNA: TGTGCCAGCACTACAAACAGGGGCGGAGGCTACACCTTC. The whole variable domain, filled in from reference TRBV2 and TRBJ1-2, reads EPEVTQTPSHQVTQMGQEVILRCVPISNHLYFYWYRQILGQKVEFLVSFYNNEISEKSEIFDDQFSVERPDGSNFTLKIRSTKLEDSAMYFCASTTNRGGGYTFGSGTRLTVV.

The chain is built from TRBV29-1 and TRBJ2-3; TRBD2 is a possible D gene (6 bases). CDR1 is SQVTM, CDR2 ANQGSEA, per germline. V dropped 7 bases and J dropped 1 base, with 9 bases sitting between them. This CDR3 comprises 12 residues. CDR3 in amino acids: CSERVGTDTQYF. Here the CDR3 DNA reads TGCAGCGAGCGGGTGGGCACAGATACGCAGTATTTT.

The V call is TRBV28, the J call TRBJ1-1; 9 nucleotides line up with TRBD1. The CDR3 extends over 16 amino acids. CDR1 and CDR2 (germline): MDHEN, SYDVKM. After removal of 7 bases from V and 4 bases from J, the junction contained 13 bases not matched to a gene. CDR3 coding DNA: TGTGCCAGCAACACCCGGGGACAGGGTATGAGCACTGAAGCTTTCTTT. It is translated as CASNTRGQGMSTEAFF.

V and J are TRBV28 and TRBJ2-7; 10 nucleotides agree with TRBD1. The V gene's germline CDR1 is MDHEN and CDR2 SYDVKM. The CDR3 is 14 residues long. V lost 7 bases and J lost 4; bases outside the gene matches: 7. The CDR3 DNA reads as TGTGCCAGCACCTCCTCGGGACAGGGGTACGAGCAGTACTTC. This encodes CASTSSGQGYEQYF.

The gene calls are TRBV5-1 and TRBJ1-2; D is uncertain. Germline assignment: CDR1 SGHRS and CDR2 YFSETQ. V lost 2 bases to trimming and J lost 8 bases, with 13 bases between them. This CDR3 comprises 13 residues. This chain's CDR3 is CASSLTGVEGYTF. In DNA, the CDR3 is TGCGCCAGCAGCTTAACGGGAGTAGAGGGCTACACCTTC.